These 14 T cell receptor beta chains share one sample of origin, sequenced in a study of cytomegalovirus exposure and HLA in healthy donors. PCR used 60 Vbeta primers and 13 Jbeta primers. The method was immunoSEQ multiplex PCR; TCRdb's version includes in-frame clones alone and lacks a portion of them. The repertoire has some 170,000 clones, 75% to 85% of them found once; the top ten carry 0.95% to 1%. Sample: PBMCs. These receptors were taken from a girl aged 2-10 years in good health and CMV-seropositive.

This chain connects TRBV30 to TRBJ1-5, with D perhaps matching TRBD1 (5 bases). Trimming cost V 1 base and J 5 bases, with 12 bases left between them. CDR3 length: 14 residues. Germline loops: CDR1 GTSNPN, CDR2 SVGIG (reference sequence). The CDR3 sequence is CAWSDGGSHQPQHF. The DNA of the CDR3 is TGTGCCTGGAGTGACGGGGGTTCTCATCAGCCCCAGCATTTT.

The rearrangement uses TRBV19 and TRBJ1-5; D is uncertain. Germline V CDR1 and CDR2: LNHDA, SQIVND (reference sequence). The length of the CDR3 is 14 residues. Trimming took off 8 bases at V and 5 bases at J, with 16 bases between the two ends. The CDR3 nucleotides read TGTGCCAGTTGGCGAGGAGAGCCTGATCAGCCCCAGCATTTT. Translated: CASWRGEPDQPQHF. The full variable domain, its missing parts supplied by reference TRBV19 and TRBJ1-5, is DGGITQSPKYLFRKEGQNVTLSCEQNLNHDAMYWYRQDPGQGLRLIYYSQIVNDFQKGDIAEGYSVSREKKESFPLTVTSAQKNPTAFYLCASWRGEPDQPQHFGDGTRLSIL.

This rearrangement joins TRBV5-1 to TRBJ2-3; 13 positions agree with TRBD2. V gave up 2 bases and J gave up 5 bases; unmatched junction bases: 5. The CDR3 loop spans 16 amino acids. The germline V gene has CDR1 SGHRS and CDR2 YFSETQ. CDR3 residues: CASSLLAGGPGDTQYF. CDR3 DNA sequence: TGCGCCAGCAGCTTACTAGCGGGAGGGCCGGGAGATACGCAGTATTTT.

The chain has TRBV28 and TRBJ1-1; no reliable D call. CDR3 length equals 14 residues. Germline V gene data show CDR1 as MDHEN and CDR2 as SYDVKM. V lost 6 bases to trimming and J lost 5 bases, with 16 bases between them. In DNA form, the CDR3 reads TGTGCCAGCAGAGCCTTGAGGGCGCGAACTGAAGCTTTCTTT. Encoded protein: CASRALRARTEAFF. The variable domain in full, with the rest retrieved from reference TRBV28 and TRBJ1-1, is DVKVTQSSRYLVKRTGEKVFLECVQDMDHENMFWYRQDPGLGLRLIYFSYDVKMKEKGDIPEGYSVSREKKERFSLILESASTNQTSMYLCASRALRARTEAFFGQGTRLTVV.

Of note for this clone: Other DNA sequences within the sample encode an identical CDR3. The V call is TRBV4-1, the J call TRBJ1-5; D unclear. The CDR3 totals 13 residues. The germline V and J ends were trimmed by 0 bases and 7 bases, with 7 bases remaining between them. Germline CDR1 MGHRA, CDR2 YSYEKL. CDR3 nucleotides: TGCGCCAGCAGCCAAGATCTTAGACAGCCCCAGCATTTT. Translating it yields CASSQDLRQPQHF.

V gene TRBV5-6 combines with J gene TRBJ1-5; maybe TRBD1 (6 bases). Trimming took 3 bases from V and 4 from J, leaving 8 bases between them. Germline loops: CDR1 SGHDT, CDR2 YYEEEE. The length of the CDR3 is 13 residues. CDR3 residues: CASSSRGNQPQHF. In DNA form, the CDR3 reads TGTGCCAGCAGCTCGAGGGGGAATCAGCCCCAGCATTTT.

CDR3 loop: CASSRLTSSGEQYF. The CDR3 DNA reads TGTGCCAGCAGCCGCTTGACCTCATCGGGCGAGCAGTACTTC. The chain employs TRBV6-5 and TRBJ2-7; D remains unclear. Deletions cut 6 bases from V and 6 bases from J, with 18 bases between. This CDR3 region has 14 residues. Germline V lookup: CDR1 MNHEY, CDR2 SVGAGI.

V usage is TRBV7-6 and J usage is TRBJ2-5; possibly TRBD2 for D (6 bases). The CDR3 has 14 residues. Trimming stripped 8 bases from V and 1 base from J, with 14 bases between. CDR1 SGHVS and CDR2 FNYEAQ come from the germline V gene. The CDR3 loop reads CASGGTVPQETQYF. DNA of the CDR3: TGTGCCAGCGGCGGGACCGTACCCCAAGAGACCCAGTACTTC.

The CDR3 region has the DNA TGCGCCAGCAAGCAAAACGGGCAGGGCGATTCTAGCTACACCTTC. It specifies CASKQNGQGDSSYTF. The chain couples TRBV5-1 to TRBJ1-2; D may be TRBD1 (5 bases). Germline values: CDR1 SGHRS, CDR2 YFSETQ. This CDR3 has 15 residues. V was trimmed by 6 bases and J by 9 bases, leaving 24 bases between them.

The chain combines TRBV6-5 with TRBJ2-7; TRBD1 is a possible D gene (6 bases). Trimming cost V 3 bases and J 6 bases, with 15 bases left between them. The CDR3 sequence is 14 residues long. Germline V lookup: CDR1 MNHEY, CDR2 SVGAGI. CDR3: CASSYRNRVREQYF. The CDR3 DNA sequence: TGTGCCAGCAGTTATCGGAACAGGGTCCGCGAGCAGTACTTC.

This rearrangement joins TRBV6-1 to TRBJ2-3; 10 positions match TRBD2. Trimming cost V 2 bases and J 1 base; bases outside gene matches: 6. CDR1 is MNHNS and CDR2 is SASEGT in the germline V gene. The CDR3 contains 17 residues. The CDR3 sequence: CASSERSGRAGTDTQYF. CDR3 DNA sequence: TGTGCCAGCAGTGAACGGAGCGGGAGGGCCGGCACAGATACGCAGTATTTT.

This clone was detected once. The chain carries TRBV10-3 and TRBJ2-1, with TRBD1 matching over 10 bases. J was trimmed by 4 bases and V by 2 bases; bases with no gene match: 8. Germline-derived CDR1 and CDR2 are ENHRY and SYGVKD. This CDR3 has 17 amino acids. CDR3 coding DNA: TGTGCCATCAGTGAGCCCGGACAGGGGGTTGTATACAATGAGCAGTTCTTC. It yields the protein CAISEPGQGVVYNEQFF.

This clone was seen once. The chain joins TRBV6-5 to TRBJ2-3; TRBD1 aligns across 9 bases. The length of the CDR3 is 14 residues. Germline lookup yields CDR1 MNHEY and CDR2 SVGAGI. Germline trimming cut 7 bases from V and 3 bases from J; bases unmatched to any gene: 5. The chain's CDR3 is CASTGTGSTDTQYF. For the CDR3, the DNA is TGTGCCAGCACCGGGACAGGGAGTACAGATACGCAGTATTTT.

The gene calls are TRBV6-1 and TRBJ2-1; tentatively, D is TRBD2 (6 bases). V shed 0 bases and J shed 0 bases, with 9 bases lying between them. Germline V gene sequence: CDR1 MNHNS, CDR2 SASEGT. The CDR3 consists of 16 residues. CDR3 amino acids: CASSEAMTSSYNEQFF. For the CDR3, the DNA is TGTGCCAGCAGTGAAGCGATGACTAGCTCCTACAATGAGCAGTTCTTC.